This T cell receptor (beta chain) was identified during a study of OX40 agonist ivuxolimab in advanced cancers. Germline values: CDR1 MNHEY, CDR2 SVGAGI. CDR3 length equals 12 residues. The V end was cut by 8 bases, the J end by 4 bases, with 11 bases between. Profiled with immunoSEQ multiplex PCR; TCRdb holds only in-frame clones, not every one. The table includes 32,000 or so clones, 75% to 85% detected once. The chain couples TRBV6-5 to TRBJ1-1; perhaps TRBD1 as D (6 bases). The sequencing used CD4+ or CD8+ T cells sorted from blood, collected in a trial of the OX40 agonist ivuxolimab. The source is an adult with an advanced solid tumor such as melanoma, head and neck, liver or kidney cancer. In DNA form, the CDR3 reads TGTGCCAGCGGACAGCCACTCACTGAAGCTTTCTTT. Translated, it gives CASGQPLTEAFF.